These T cell receptor beta chains were read from a single sample in a study of blood T cells in healthy people across ages. TCRdb re-analysed the 5' RACE reads in MiXCR, keeping a single row per CDR3 protein. The sample contains some 1.5 million distinct CDR3 sequences, 28% of which appear only once. Sequencing was done on a sample of blood. The origin of the receptors is a woman aged 25 to 39 in good health. Each CDR3 is given with its conserved first and last residue. The D gene is left open where the match is weak. Some rows mark clone size as missing; the rest say once, few, many or name a class of expanded clone.

d_call	v_call	clone_size	j_call	cdr3_length	cdr3_nt	cdr3_aa
TRBD1	TRBV5-6	NA	TRBJ1-1	16	TGTGCCAGCAGCCGCGCTGAGTCCAGGGGGAGAACTGAAGCTTTCTTT	CASSRAESRGRTEAFF
NA	TRBV16	NA	TRBJ1-2	14	TGTGCCAGCAGCCTGGGACGGTCTATGCCCGGCTACACCTTC	CASSLGRSMPGYTF
NA	TRBV7-2	NA	TRBJ2-5	13	TGTGCCAGCAGCTTAGAAATAAGGAAGACCCAGTACTTC	CASSLEIRKTQYF
TRBD1	TRBV6-1	NA	TRBJ1-2	14	TGTGCCAGGGACAGGGGCGTTCTTAACTATGGCTACACCTTC	CARDRGVLNYGYTF
TRBD2	TRBV20-1	NA	TRBJ2-7	14	TGCAGTGCTAGAGATGGGAGGGGCTCCTACGAGCAGTACTTC	CSARDGRGSYEQYF
NA	TRBV7-2	NA	TRBJ1-5	18	TGTGCCAGCAGCTTAAGGGGCCTGACTGGGGTTCCCAATCAGCCCCAGCATTTT	CASSLRGLTGVPNQPQHF
NA	TRBV5-5	many	TRBJ2-6	17	TGTGCCAGCAGCCCACAGGGTGCCGCGTCTGGGGCCAACGTCCTGACTTTC	CASSPQGAASGANVLTF
NA	TRBV6-2/TRBV6-3	few	TRBJ2-1	18	TGTGCCAGCAGCCAATCCGGGACATTCCTTCCCTCCTACAATGAGCAGTTCTTC	CASSQSGTFLPSYNEQFF
NA	TRBV6-1	NA	TRBJ1-5	15	TGTGCCAGCAGTGAAGCTGCACAAGTCAGGCAGCCCCAGCATTTT	CASSEAAQVRQPQHF
NA	TRBV4-1	many	TRBJ2-7	14	TGCGCCAGCAGCCAAGTTGGTCAGCCCTACGAGCAGTACTTC	CASSQVGQPYEQYF
NA	TRBV12-3/TRBV12-4	NA	TRBJ2-4	15	TGTGCCAACAGTTCGCGGGAAGGAGGGGCCAATGAGCAGTACTTC	CANSSREGGANEQYF
TRBD1	TRBV7-9	few	TRBJ1-2	15	TGTGCCAGCAGCCTTCCGACAGGGTACCGAGTAGGCTACACCTTC	CASSLPTGYRVGYTF
NA	TRBV12-3/TRBV12-4	few	TRBJ1-2	15	TGTGCCAGCAGCCACCGGGACGGATGGCCGTATGGCTACACCTTC	CASSHRDGWPYGYTF
NA	TRBV5-1	many	TRBJ1-2	13	TGCGCCAGCAGCTTGGGCGCGAGCTATGGCTACACCTTC	CASSLGASYGYTF
NA	TRBV6-1	few	TRBJ2-2	13	TGTGCCATCAAGACTCTTAGCACCGGGGAGCTGTTTTTT	CAIKTLSTGELFF
TRBD1	TRBV24-1	many	TRBJ2-1	16	TGTGCCACCAGTGAGCCCGGGACAGGGGAGATTAGTGAGCAGTTCTTC	CATSEPGTGEISEQFF
NA	TRBV14	few	TRBJ2-3	15	TGTGCCAGCAGCCAAGTACGAGGGGCCCCAGATACGCAGTATTTT	CASSQVRGAPDTQYF
NA	TRBV3-1	many	TRBJ2-5	12	TGTGCCAGCAGCCAGTTAGCAGAGACCCAGTACTTC	CASSQLAETQYF